This T cell receptor beta chain was sequenced during a study of shared clonotypes between healthy human individuals. Selected positively for CCR7 and CD45RO-negative, naive CD8 cells excluded terminally differentiated effector memory CD45RA+ cells. V gave up 5 bases and J gave up 5 bases, with 19 bases separating them. The CDR3 loop spans 15 amino acids. From germline, CDR1 is WSHSY and CDR2 SAAADI. Clones were sequenced by immunoSEQ multiplex PCR, and TCRdb holds only the in-frame ones, with some missing. The sample holds approximately 810,000 clones, over 90% seen once. This TCR was sampled from a man aged 25-45 years in good health. This rearrangement joins TRBV10-2 to TRBJ2-7; weak D call: TRBD1 (5 bases). The sequenced sample was naive CD8+ T cells sorted from blood. The CDR3 coding sequence is TGCGCCAGCAGTCCCCGTTTAGGGGAAGGCAACGAGCAGTACTTC. Amino acids: CASSPRLGEGNEQYF.